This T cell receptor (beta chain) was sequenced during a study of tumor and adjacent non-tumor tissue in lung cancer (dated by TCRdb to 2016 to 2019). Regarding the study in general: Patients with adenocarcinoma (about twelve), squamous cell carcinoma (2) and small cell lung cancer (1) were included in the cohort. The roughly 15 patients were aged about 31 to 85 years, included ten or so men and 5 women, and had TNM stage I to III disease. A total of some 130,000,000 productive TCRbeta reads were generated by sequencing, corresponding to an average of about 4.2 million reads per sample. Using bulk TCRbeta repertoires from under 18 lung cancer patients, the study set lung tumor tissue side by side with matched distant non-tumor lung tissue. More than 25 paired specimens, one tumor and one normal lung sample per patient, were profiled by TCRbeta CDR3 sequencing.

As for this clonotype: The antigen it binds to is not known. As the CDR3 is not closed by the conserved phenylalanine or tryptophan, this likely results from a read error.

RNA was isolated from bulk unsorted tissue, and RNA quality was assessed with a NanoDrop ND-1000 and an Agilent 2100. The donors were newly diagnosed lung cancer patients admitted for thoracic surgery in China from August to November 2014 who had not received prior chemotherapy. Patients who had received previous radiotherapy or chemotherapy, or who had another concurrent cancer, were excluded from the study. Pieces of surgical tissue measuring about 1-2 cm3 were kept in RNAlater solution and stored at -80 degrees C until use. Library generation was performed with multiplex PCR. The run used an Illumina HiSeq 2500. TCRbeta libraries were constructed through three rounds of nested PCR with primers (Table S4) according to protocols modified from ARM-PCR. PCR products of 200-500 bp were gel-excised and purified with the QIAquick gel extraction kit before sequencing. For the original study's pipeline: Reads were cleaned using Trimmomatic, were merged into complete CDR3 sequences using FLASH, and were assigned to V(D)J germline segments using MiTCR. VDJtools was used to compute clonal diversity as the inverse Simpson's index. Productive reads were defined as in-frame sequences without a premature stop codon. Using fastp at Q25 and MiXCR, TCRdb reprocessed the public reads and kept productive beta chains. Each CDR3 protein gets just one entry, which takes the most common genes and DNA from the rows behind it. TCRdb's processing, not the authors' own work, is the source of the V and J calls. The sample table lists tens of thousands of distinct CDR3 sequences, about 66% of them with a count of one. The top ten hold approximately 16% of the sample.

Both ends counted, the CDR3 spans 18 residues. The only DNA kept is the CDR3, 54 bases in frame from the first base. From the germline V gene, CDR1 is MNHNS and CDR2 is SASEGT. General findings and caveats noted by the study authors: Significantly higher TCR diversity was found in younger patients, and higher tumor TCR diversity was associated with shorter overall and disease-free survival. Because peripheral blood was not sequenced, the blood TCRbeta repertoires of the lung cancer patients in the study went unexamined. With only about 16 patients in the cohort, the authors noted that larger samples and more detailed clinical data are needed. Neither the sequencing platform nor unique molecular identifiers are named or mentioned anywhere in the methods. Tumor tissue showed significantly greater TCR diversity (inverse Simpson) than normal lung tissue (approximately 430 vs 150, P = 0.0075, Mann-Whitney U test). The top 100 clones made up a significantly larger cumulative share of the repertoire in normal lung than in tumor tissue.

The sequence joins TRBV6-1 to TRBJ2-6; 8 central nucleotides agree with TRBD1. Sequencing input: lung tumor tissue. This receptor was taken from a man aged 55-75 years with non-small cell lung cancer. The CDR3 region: CASSETDRGWPWANILTL. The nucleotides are TGTGCCAGCAGTGAAACAGACAGGGGATGGCCTTGGGCCAACATCCTGACTCTC.